Listed below are T cell receptor beta chains from one sample, sequenced in a study of shared clonotypes between healthy human individuals. The repertoire was sequenced with immunoSEQ multiplex PCR; TCRdb's copy has only in-frame clones and lacks some. The data hold 2 million to 2.5 million clones, with approximately 96% observed a single time. Sample: naive CD4+ T cells sorted from blood. These receptors were collected from a man younger than 35 in good health. Each CDR3 is given with its conserved first and last residue. D genes are given only for firm matches. A row's size may be missing; if present it is once, few, many or a size class.

abundance	v_gene	d_gene	j_gene	CDR3nt	CDR3aa
once	TRBV5-4	-	TRBJ2-1	TGTGCCAGCAGCTTGGAGAACTTGGGGGGAGCTGGTGGTAATGAGCAGTTCTTC	CASSLENLGGAGGNEQFF
-	TRBV7-2	-	TRBJ2-1	TGTGCCAGCAGCTTAGTAAGGCAGTTGAATGAGCAGTTCTTC	CASSLVRQLNEQFF
-	TRBV5-1	-	TRBJ2-7	TGCGCCAGCAGCTTGGCCGGGGGCTTGAGCTCCTACGAGCAGTACTTC	CASSLAGGLSSYEQYF
-	TRBV18	-	TRBJ2-7	TGTGCCAGCTCCCCCGGGGGACAGCCGAACGAGCAGTACTTC	CASSPGGQPNEQYF
-	TRBV9	-	TRBJ2-1	TGTGCCAGCAGCCCCAAGGGGCTTCTCAGCTCCTACAATGAGCAGTTCTTC	CASSPKGLLSSYNEQFF
-	TRBV5-1	TRBD1	TRBJ1-2	TGCGCCAGCAGCCTTAACGGACAGGGGATTAATGGCTACACCTTC	CASSLNGQGINGYTF
-	TRBV6-5	-	TRBJ2-7	TGTGCCAGCAGTTACTCGGCCAGGATCAACTACGAGCAGTACTTC	CASSYSARINYEQYF
-	TRBV2	-	TRBJ2-5	TGTGCCAGCAGTGAATGGGACCAAGAGACCCAGTACTTC	CASSEWDQETQYF
-	TRBV4-1	-	TRBJ1-3	TGCGCCAGCAGCCGCCTTTTCGGCACCTCCTCTGGAAACACCATATATTTT	CASSRLFGTSSGNTIYF
-	TRBV6-1	-	TRBJ1-3	TGTGCCAGCAGTAAAGAAGTGACAGCCACCTCTGGAAACACCATATATTTT	CASSKEVTATSGNTIYF
-	TRBV7-9	-	TRBJ1-2	TGTGCCAGCAGCTCCCGGGTCAACATCTATGGCTACACCTTC	CASSSRVNIYGYTF
once	TRBV20-1	-	TRBJ2-5	TGCAGTGCTTCAGGTGCAGAGACCCAGTACTTC	CSASGAETQYF
-	TRBV18	TRBD2	TRBJ2-1	TGTGCCAGCTCACCACCCGGACTAGCGGGGGGGCTTAATGAGCAGTTCTTC	CASSPPGLAGGLNEQFF
-	TRBV19	-	TRBJ1-5	TGTGCCAGTAGTTCGTTATCAGGGGTTGGCAATCAGCCCCAGCATTTT	CASSSLSGVGNQPQHF
-	TRBV9	-	TRBJ2-5	TGTGCCAGCAGCGTAGCAGGACACCCACAAGAGACCCAGTACTTC	CASSVAGHPQETQYF
-	TRBV27	TRBD1	TRBJ1-4	TGTGCCAGCAGTTCCACCCCCGCGACAGGGGTTGAAAAACTGTTTTTT	CASSSTPATGVEKLFF
once	TRBV30	TRBD1	TRBJ1-3	TGTGCCTGGAAGGACAGGGGCCGCTCTGGAAACACCATATATTTT	CAWKDRGRSGNTIYF
-	TRBV18	-	TRBJ2-2	TGTGCCAGCTCACCCGGGAGTTTCACCGGGGAGCTGTTTTTT	CASSPGSFTGELFF
-	TRBV29-1	-	TRBJ2-1	TGCAGCGTTACAGGGCCGGGAGGAGGGGGGTTCAGAAGCTCCTACAATGAGCAGTTCTTC	CSVTGPGGGGFRSSYNEQFF
-	TRBV4-3	-	TRBJ1-2	TGCGCCAGCAGCCAGGAAGGGGTGGCGAACTATGGCTACACCTTC	CASSQEGVANYGYTF
-	TRBV9	TRBD1	TRBJ2-1	TGTGCCAGCAGCCTTCCCCCGACAGGGGAGTTCTTC	CASSLPPTGEFF
once	TRBV7-3	TRBD1	TRBJ2-3	TGTGCCAGCAGCCCGGACAGGGCGACAGATACGCAGTATTTT	CASSPDRATDTQYF
-	TRBV28	-	TRBJ2-1	TGTGCCAGCACCTCTCTAAGGCAAACTTACAATGAGCAGTTCTTC	CASTSLRQTYNEQFF
-	TRBV6-6	-	TRBJ2-3	TGTGCCAGCAGTGAGCCTCTTGGTACGCAGTATTTT	CASSEPLGTQYF
-	TRBV7-2	-	TRBJ2-6	TGTGCCAGCAGCTTGAACTCTGGGGCCAACGTCCTGACTTTC	CASSLNSGANVLTF
-	TRBV7-8	-	TRBJ2-7	TGTGCCAGCAGCCTTGGCAGGAAAAATGGCTACGAGCAGTACTTC	CASSLGRKNGYEQYF
-	TRBV6-5	TRBD1	TRBJ2-7	TGTGCCAGCAGTCCGGGACAGGGGGCTACCTACGAGCAGTACTTC	CASSPGQGATYEQYF
-	TRBV11-2	TRBD2	TRBJ2-5	TGTGCCAGCAGCTCGGTGACTAGCGGGGGAGAGACCCAGTACTTC	CASSSVTSGGETQYF
once	TRBV30	TRBD2	TRBJ2-1	TGTGCCTGGAGTGCCCGACTAGCGGGTGGGGCCTACAATGAGCAGTTCTTC	CAWSARLAGGAYNEQFF
-	TRBV27	-	TRBJ2-1	TGTGCCACCAGTTTAAGGCTTCCCAACAATGAGCAGTTCTTC	CATSLRLPNNEQFF
once	TRBV5-5	TRBD1	TRBJ1-2	TGTGCCAGCAGCCAGGGACAGCCCTATGGCTACACCTTC	CASSQGQPYGYTF
-	TRBV10-3	TRBD2	TRBJ2-2	TGTGCCATCTCAAGACTAGCAGTCACCGGGGAGCTGTTTTTT	CAISRLAVTGELFF
-	TRBV27	-	TRBJ2-7	TGTGCCAGCAAATCGGTTACAGATTTTAGCTCCTACGAGCAGTACTTC	CASKSVTDFSSYEQYF
-	TRBV5-6	TRBD2	TRBJ2-3	TGTGCCAGCAGCTTAGGGACTAAATCAGATACGCAGTATTTT	CASSLGTKSDTQYF
-	TRBV2	TRBD1	TRBJ1-2	TGTGCCAGCAGTAGACAGGGGGTCGGCTACACCTTC	CASSRQGVGYTF
few	TRBV5-1	TRBD1	TRBJ1-1	TGCGCCAGCAGCCAACAGGGGTCGAACACTGAAGCTTTCTTT	CASSQQGSNTEAFF
-	TRBV9	-	TRBJ2-2	TGTGCCAGCAGCGTAGGGAGGTTTAACACCGGGGAGCTGTTTTTT	CASSVGRFNTGELFF
-	TRBV19	-	TRBJ1-2	TGTGCCAGTCGGTTTGGGGCTAGCTATGGCTACACCTTC	CASRFGASYGYTF
-	TRBV4-3	-	TRBJ2-7	TGCGCCAGCAGCCAAGAGAAGGGAGCCTACGAGCAGTACTTC	CASSQEKGAYEQYF
-	TRBV5-1	-	TRBJ1-2	TGCGCCAGCAGCTTGGATGTAGAGGGGTCTCGGTATGGCTACACCTTC	CASSLDVEGSRYGYTF
-	TRBV5-4	TRBD2	TRBJ2-3	TGTGCCAGCAGCTTGGGTAGGGAGGGAGATACGCAGTATTTT	CASSLGREGDTQYF
-	TRBV7-3	-	TRBJ2-6	TGTGCCAGCAGCTTAACGACGGACTCTGGGGCCAACGTCCTGACTTTC	CASSLTTDSGANVLTF
-	TRBV25-1	-	TRBJ2-2	TGTGCCAGCAGTGAAGTTGGGACCGGGGAGCTGTTTTTT	CASSEVGTGELFF
-	TRBV11-2	-	TRBJ2-7	TGTGCCAGCAGCTTGTCGGGGAGCTCCTACGAGCAGTACTTC	CASSLSGSSYEQYF
-	TRBV6-5	-	TRBJ2-6	TGTGCCAGCAGTTACTCGGGGGCTGGGGCCAACGTCCTGACTTTC	CASSYSGAGANVLTF
-	TRBV7-7	-	TRBJ2-5	TGTGCTAGCAGTTACGGGCAAGAGACCCAGTACTTC	CASSYGQETQYF
-	TRBV6-1	-	TRBJ1-1	TGTGCCAGCAGTGACAGCGGGGCTCCGAACACTGAAGCTTTCTTT	CASSDSGAPNTEAFF
-	TRBV28	TRBD1	TRBJ2-1	TGTGCCAGCAGGCCCCGGGACAGGGCCATCAATGAGCAGTTCTTC	CASRPRDRAINEQFF
-	TRBV5-5	-	TRBJ1-6	TGTGCCAGCAGCTTGTCGCAGTCAGTTGCACCCCTCCACTTT	CASSLSQSVAPLHF
-	TRBV7-2	TRBD2	TRBJ2-7	TGTGCCAGCAGTCCCACTACCAGCGGGAGTCAGTTCGACGAGCAGTACTTC	CASSPTTSGSQFDEQYF
-	TRBV5-1	TRBD1	TRBJ2-3	TGCGCCAGCAGCTTGGGGACAGGGGGAGGCACAGATACGCAGTATTTT	CASSLGTGGGTDTQYF
-	TRBV9	TRBD1	TRBJ1-1	TGTGCCAGCAGCGGACAGGGGTTACCCATGACTGAAGCTTTCTTT	CASSGQGLPMTEAFF
-	TRBV4-2	-	TRBJ2-3	TGTGCCAGCAGCCAGTCTTCGGGGATTGTTACGCAGTATTTT	CASSQSSGIVTQYF
-	TRBV9	TRBD2	TRBJ2-1	TGTGCCAGCAGCGTAGTTTCCAGCGGGGGTACCTACAATGAGCAGTTCTTC	CASSVVSSGGTYNEQFF
-	TRBV5-1	-	TRBJ1-2	TGCGCCAGCAGCTCGGACCCGGGCTATGGCTACACCTTC	CASSSDPGYGYTF
-	TRBV7-2	-	TRBJ2-5	TGTGCCAGCAGCTTTCGGACGGGTTTGATTGAGACCCAGTACTTC	CASSFRTGLIETQYF
-	TRBV14	-	TRBJ1-2	TGTGCCAGCAGCCGGGCAGCCCCCTATGGCTACACCTTC	CASSRAAPYGYTF